One sample yielded the 30 T cell receptor beta chains listed below, sequenced in a study of T cell responses to AZD1222 COVID-19 vaccine (dated by TCRdb to the early 2020s). The time point label, as the study defines it: baseline before first vaccination. What this sample's treatment or condition label stands for: meningococcal conjugate vaccine given as trial control. The library was made by the immunoSEQ multiplex PCR assay. The immuneACCESS repertoire file appears here via TCRdb, limited to in-frame rearrangements. These files lack a portion of the clones; in checked studies, under half of the deficit traces to unresolved V genes, and the cause of the others is not known. For this sample the table gives hundreds of thousands of clones, of which approximately 94% were detected only once. Jointly, the top ten make up roughly 1% of the sample. Sequencing used peripheral blood, obtained on day 0 of MenACWY control vaccination. The receptors shown here come from an adult in good health.

This chain connects TRBV29-1 to TRBJ2-3; 11 nucleotides line up with TRBD2. Looked up from germline, CDR1 is SQVTM and CDR2 is ANQGSEA. Trimming cost V 3 bases and J 5 bases; bases outside gene matches: 16. CDR3 length: 18 residues. CDR3 loop: CSVERGSGGAVHRDTQYF. CDR3 nucleotide sequence: TGCAGCGTTGAGAGGGGTAGCGGGGGGGCAGTGCACAGAGATACGCAGTATTTT.

This chain uses TRBV6-5 with TRBJ1-5; no definite D call. V lost 0 bases and J lost 0, with 6 bases in between. The V gene's germline CDR1 is MNHEY and CDR2 SVGAGI. The CDR3 runs to 15 residues. CDR3 DNA: TGTGCCAGCAGTTACTCGGCAGCTAGCAATCAGCCCCAGCATTTT. It translates to CASSYSAASNQPQHF.

CDR3 region: CASRVYYEQYF. CDR3 in DNA: TGTGCCAGCAGGGTGTACTACGAGCAGTACTTC. V and J are TRBV2 and TRBJ2-7; D uncertain. The CDR3 spans 11 residues. V was clipped by 6 bases and J by 3 bases, with 6 bases between them. CDR1 is SNHLY, CDR2 FYNNEI, per germline.

For the CDR3, the DNA is TGTGCCAGCAGCGAAACAGGGGGATTTGAAGCTTTCTTT. This gives the protein CASSETGGFEAFF. This chain uses TRBV11-1 with TRBJ1-1, with 8 nucleotides matching TRBD1. After removal of 5 bases from V and 7 bases from J, the junction contained 6 bases not matched to a gene. CDR1 and CDR2 from the germline V gene are SGHAT and FQDESV (reference sequence). This CDR3 spans 13 amino acids.

The chain is built from TRBV9 and TRBJ1-3; D is uncertain. The germline V gene has CDR1 SGDLS and CDR2 YYNGEE. V lost 1 base and J lost 1, with 0 bases in between. This CDR3 spans 12 amino acids. CDR3 DNA: TGTGCCAGCAGCGTATCTGGAAACACCATATATTTT. Residues: CASSVSGNTIYF.

This chain joins TRBV12-5 and TRBJ2-3, with a tentative D call TRBD2 (5 bases). Trimming left V 1 base short and J 0 bases short, with 8 bases between. This CDR3 is 15 amino acids long. Germline-derived CDR1 and CDR2 are LGHNT and FRNRAP. The CDR3 DNA is TGTGCTAGTGGTTTGGGGGGAGCTAGCACAGATACGCAGTATTTT. Encoded protein: CASGLGGASTDTQYF.

This clone was seen just once. DNA for the CDR3: TGTGCCAGCTCACCACCGCGCGGCCATTCACCCCTCCACTTT. Encoded protein: CASSPPRGHSPLHF. The J gene is TRBJ1-6, the V gene TRBV18; D call uncertain. Trimming stripped 0 bases from V and 8 bases from J, with 8 bases between. The germline V gene has CDR1 KGHSH and CDR2 LQKENI. The CDR3 runs 14 residues. The whole variable domain, remainder taken from reference TRBV18 and TRBJ1-6, is NAGVMQNPRHLVRRRGQEARLRCSPMKGHSHVYWYRQLPEEGLKFMVYLQKENIIDESGMPKERFSAEFPKEGPSILRIQQVVRGDSAAYFCASSPPRGHSPLHFGNGTRLTVT.

The chain is built from TRBV7-9 and TRBJ1-1; no clear D. CDR1 is SEHNR and CDR2 is FQNEAQ in the germline V gene (reference sequence). The CDR3 has 16 amino acids. Between the trimmed V and J ends, which lost 5 bases and 3 bases, there was a span of 19 bases. The DNA of the CDR3 is TGTGCCAGCAGCCCTAGTACCTGGGTCAAGGACACTGAAGCTTTCTTT. It yields the protein CASSPSTWVKDTEAFF.

V usage is TRBV6-6 and J usage is TRBJ2-7; D might be TRBD1 (6 bases). V was shortened by 5 bases and J by 4 bases, with 12 bases between the two germline ends. The CDR3 loop spans 13 amino acids. The germline V gene has CDR1 MNHNY and CDR2 SVGAGI (reference sequence). CDR3 in amino acids: CASSQIQGYEQYF. The CDR3 DNA sequence: TGTGCCAGCAGTCAAATCCAGGGGTACGAGCAGTACTTC.

The V call is TRBV27, the J call TRBJ1-4; no definite D call. The ends were cut back, 3 bases at V and 5 bases at J, with 10 bases in the middle. The CDR3 consists of 14 residues. Germline V gene sequence: CDR1 MNHEY, CDR2 SMNVEV (reference sequence). CDR3 coding DNA: TGTGCCAGCAGTTTGCTGGCAGAGAATGAAAAACTGTTTTTT. Amino acids: CASSLLAENEKLFF.

J is TRBJ1-1 and V is TRBV7-2; the match to TRBD1 covers 9 bases. Germline loops: CDR1 SGHTA, CDR2 FQGNSA. This CDR3 is 15 amino acids long. V shed 6 bases and J 5 bases; nucleotides not matched to a gene: 10. The DNA of the CDR3 is TGTGCCAGCAGTTCAACAGGGGGCGCTGGGACTGAAGCTTTCTTT. Translation: CASSSTGGAGTEAFF. The full variable domain, with the rest looked up from reference TRBV7-2 and TRBJ1-1, is GAGVSQSPSNKVTEKGKDVELRCDPISGHTALYWYRQSLGQGLEFLIYFQGNSAPDKSGLPSDRFSAERTGGSVSTLTIQRTQQEDSAVYLCASSSTGGAGTEAFFGQGTRLTVV.

The chain combines TRBV15 with TRBJ2-4; 8 bases match TRBD1. With V trimmed by 4 bases and J by 5 bases, 7 bases remained unmatched. This CDR3 is 15 amino acids long. Per the germline V gene, CDR1 is LNHNV and CDR2 is YYDKDF (reference sequence). The CDR3 loop is CATSMGQGAENIQYF. DNA of the CDR3: TGTGCCACCAGCATGGGGCAGGGGGCAGAAAACATTCAGTACTTC. Drawing the rest from reference TRBV15 and TRBJ2-4, the complete variable domain is DAMVIQNPRYQVTQFGKPVTLSCSQTLNHNVMYWYQQKSSQAPKLLFHYYDKDFNNEADTPDNFQSRRPNTSFCFLDIRSPGLGDTAMYLCATSMGQGAENIQYFGAGTRLSVL.

The V call is TRBV5-1, the J call TRBJ2-7, with D possibly matching TRBD1 (6 bases). In germline, CDR1 is SGHRS, CDR2 YFSETQ. V lost 0 bases to trimming and J lost 3 bases, with 16 bases between them. The CDR3 has 16 residues. As DNA, the CDR3 is TGCGCCAGCAGCTTGGGCCCCGGGACAACAAACTACGAGCAGTACTTC. It yields the protein CASSLGPGTTNYEQYF.

The chain uses TRBV9 and TRBJ1-5, with D possibly being TRBD1 (6 bases). With 3 bases removed from V and 7 bases from J, the gap between germline ends came to 8 bases. Looked up from germline, CDR1 is SGDLS and CDR2 is YYNGEE. The CDR3 has 12 residues. The CDR3 DNA follows: TGTGCCAGCAGCGCAGGGGACCAGCCCCAGCATTTT. It is translated as CASSAGDQPQHF.

This chain joins TRBV4-1 and TRBJ2-7; maybe TRBD1 (7 bases). This CDR3 region has 13 residues. In germline, CDR1 is MGHRA, CDR2 YSYEKL. V was cut by 3 bases and J by 3 bases, with 9 bases left in between. This CDR3 is CASSQRDSYEQYF. The CDR3 DNA reads as TGCGCCAGCAGCCAGCGGGACAGCTACGAGCAGTACTTC.

V is TRBV12-3 or TRBV12-4 and J is TRBJ1-2, with D possibly being TRBD1 (5 bases). This CDR3 contains 11 residues. V lost 6 bases and J 11 bases, leaving 13 bases between the germline ends. CDR3 DNA: TGTGCCAGCAGCCCCGGCCACAGGTACACCTTC. Residues: CASSPGHRYTF.

V usage is TRBV25-1 and J usage is TRBJ1-4; TRBD1 might be the D (5 bases). Germline-derived CDR1 and CDR2 are MGHDK and SYGVNS. Trimming stripped 6 bases from V and 7 bases from J, with 18 bases between. This CDR3 comprises 15 residues. The CDR3 region is CASSRTTQGSEKLFF. The CDR3 coding sequence is TGTGCCAGCAGCCGCACGACCCAGGGAAGTGAAAAACTGTTTTTT.

The chain links TRBV5-6 to TRBJ2-5, with D perhaps TRBD1 (6 bases). The germline gives CDR1 SGHDT, CDR2 YYEEEE. The CDR3 runs to 14 residues. V was cut by 4 bases and J by 3 bases, with 13 bases left in between. CDR3 DNA: TGTGCCAGCAGCATATACAGGGTTGAAGAGACCCAGTACTTC. Translation: CASSIYRVEETQYF.

The chain is built from TRBV7-2 and TRBJ2-5; the D gene is possibly TRBD1 (5 bases). Germline V CDR1 and CDR2: SGHTA, FQGNSA. Trimming took off 0 bases at V and 1 base at J, with 9 bases between the two ends. CDR3 length: 15 residues. Written as DNA, the CDR3 is TGTGCCAGCAGCTTAGCCAGGGCTGCCCAAGAGACCCAGTACTTC. The encoded protein is CASSLARAAQETQYF.

The chain links TRBV5-5 to TRBJ1-1, with D perhaps TRBD1 (5 bases). The CDR3 runs 16 residues. CDR1 and CDR2 from the germline V gene are SGHKS and YYEKEE (reference sequence). Trimming removed 4 bases at V and 0 bases at J, with 16 bases between. The CDR3, as DNA: TGTGCCAGCAGCCCTGGGAGGGCGACAGTGAACACTGAAGCTTTCTTT. It specifies CASSPGRATVNTEAFF.

The chain recombines TRBV27 with TRBJ2-5, with 9 bases matching TRBD1. The germline gives CDR1 MNHEY, CDR2 SMNVEV (reference sequence). With V trimmed by 5 bases and J by 5 bases, 12 bases remained unmatched. This CDR3 is built from 16 residues. CDR3: CASSPSRRTGDETQYF. CDR3 DNA: TGTGCCAGCAGTCCCTCCAGGCGGACAGGGGATGAGACCCAGTACTTC.

This sequence joins TRBV6-5 and TRBJ2-3, with TRBD1 identical over 7 bases. This CDR3 has 15 residues. After removal of 4 bases from V and 1 base from J, the junction contained 5 bases not matched to a gene. Germline-derived CDR1 and CDR2 are MNHEY and SVGAGI. For the CDR3, the DNA is TGTGCCAGCAGTTCCCTAACAGGGGGCACAGATACGCAGTATTTT. Amino acids: CASSSLTGGTDTQYF.

This clone showed up many times. The CDR3 protein is CASSIGGSSSYEQYF. CDR3 in DNA: TGTGCCAGTAGTATCGGGGGCAGTAGCTCCTACGAGCAGTACTTC. The chain couples TRBV19 to TRBJ2-7, with D perhaps being TRBD1 or TRBD2 (6 bases each). CDR1 and CDR2 (germline): LNHDA, SQIVND (reference sequence). CDR3 size: 15 residues. V was shortened by 3 bases and J by 0 bases, with 12 bases between the two germline ends.

The chain couples TRBV28 to TRBJ2-3; TRBD1 agrees at 9 bases. Germline V gene data show CDR1 as MDHEN and CDR2 as SYDVKM. V was clipped by 4 bases and J by 2 bases; unmatched bases: 16. CDR3 size: 19 residues. The CDR3 nucleotides read TGTGCCAGCAGTTGGGGTGTCCGGACAGGGGTCCTCTTCACAGATACGCAGTATTTT. This translates into CASSWGVRTGVLFTDTQYF.

The rearrangement links TRBV12-5 to TRBJ2-2; TRBD1 matches at 7 bases. J was trimmed by 3 bases and V by 7 bases; bases with no gene match: 8. The germline V gene has CDR1 LGHNT and CDR2 FRNRAP. CDR3 size: 15 residues. The CDR3 nucleotides read TGTGCTAGTGATTGGGGACAGACCCACACCGGGGAGCTGTTTTTT. Amino acids: CASDWGQTHTGELFF.

A note on this clone: In the same sample, other DNA sequences code for this CDR3. The J gene is TRBJ1-2, the V gene TRBV3-1 (or the pseudogene TRBV3-2); D is uncertain. CDR3 length: 14 residues. Germline V CDR1 and CDR2: LGHDT, YNNKEL (reference sequence). Trimming stripped 1 base from V and 5 bases from J, with 11 bases between. The CDR3 is CASSQGPGSYGYTF. CDR3 DNA: TGTGCCAGCAGCCAAGGTCCGGGATCTTATGGCTACACCTTC.

This clone was seen only once. This rearrangement joins TRBV18 to TRBJ1-2; D gene uncertain. The V end was cut by 0 bases, the J end by 4 bases, with 21 bases between. The CDR3 consists of 18 residues. Germline V lookup: CDR1 KGHSH, CDR2 LQKENI. Here the CDR3 DNA reads TGTGCCAGCTCACCACCGGGTTTCCGGGCGGGTGGGATCTATGGCTACACCTTC. Residues: CASSPPGFRAGGIYGYTF.

The chain uses TRBV5-4 and TRBJ2-7, with no clear D. Per the germline V gene, CDR1 is SGHNT and CDR2 is YYREEE (reference sequence). This CDR3 contains 12 residues. V lost 0 bases to trimming and J lost 4 bases, with 5 bases between them. CDR3 sequence (DNA): TGTGCCAGCAGCTTGGACCTTTACGAGCAGTACTTC. This sequence encodes CASSLDLYEQYF.

The J gene is TRBJ1-2, the V gene TRBV7-2; TRBD1 is a possible D gene (5 bases). The CDR3 covers 13 residues. The V end was cut by 3 bases, the J end by 4 bases, with 9 bases between. CDR1 and CDR2 (germline): SGHTA, FQGNSA. The CDR3 DNA is TGTGCCAGCAGCTTTGACAGCAGCTATGGCTACACCTTC. Translated, it gives CASSFDSSYGYTF. Filled out from reference TRBV7-2 and TRBJ1-2, the complete variable domain reads GAGVSQSPSNKVTEKGKDVELRCDPISGHTALYWYRQSLGQGLEFLIYFQGNSAPDKSGLPSDRFSAERTGGSVSTLTIQRTQQEDSAVYLCASSFDSSYGYTFGSGTRLTVV.

This chain connects TRBV15 to TRBJ2-7; D perhaps matches TRBD2 (7 bases). The CDR3 has 15 residues. Trimming pared 5 bases from V and 0 bases from J, leaving 14 bases between. The germline V gene encodes CDR1 LNHNV and CDR2 YYDKDF (reference sequence). CDR3: CATSPSGGSSYEQYF. Here the CDR3 DNA reads TGTGCCACCAGCCCCTCGGGGGGCTCCTCCTACGAGCAGTACTTC.